One and the same sample provided the 29 T cell receptor beta chains below, sequenced in a study of T cell responses to AZD1222 COVID-19 vaccine (TCRdb year 2021). The time point label on this specimen signifies: baseline before first vaccination. The library was obtained by the immunoSEQ multiplex PCR assay. The table was pulled from immuneACCESS by TCRdb, which kept in-frame rearrangements only. Such tables lose some clones; where checked, under half of the loss comes from unresolved V genes, and the rest has no known cause. The sample records 130,000 or so clones, over 85% of which are singletons. The ten most abundant clones make up 5.4% of the sample. The sample here was peripheral blood, taken on day 0 of AZD1222 vaccination. The source of these receptors is an adult in good health.

V is TRBV27 and J is TRBJ1-1; D may be TRBD1 (5 bases). V lost 5 bases to trimming and J lost 8 bases, with 18 bases between them. The CDR3 has 14 amino acids. Per the germline V gene, CDR1 is MNHEY and CDR2 is SMNVEV (reference sequence). The CDR3 protein is CASSPRDRVSEAFF. Written as DNA, the CDR3 is TGTGCCAGCAGTCCTCGGGACCGCGTCAGCGAAGCTTTCTTT.

The gene calls are TRBV7-8 and TRBJ1-4; TRBD1 might be the D (5 bases). V lost 5 bases, J lost 0 bases, and 19 bases lay in between. The CDR3 length is 18 residues. Germline assignment: CDR1 SGHVS and CDR2 FQNEAQ. CDR3: CASSLREGWTATNEKLFF. In nucleotides, the CDR3 is TGTGCCAGCAGCCTACGTGAGGGGTGGACTGCAACTAATGAAAAACTGTTTTTT.

The chain uses TRBV29-1 and TRBJ2-2; D might be TRBD2 (5 bases). CDR3 size: 14 residues. In germline, CDR1 is SQVTM, CDR2 ANQGSEA. Trimming shortened V by 0 bases and J by 6 bases, and 11 bases separated the two germline ends. In DNA, the CDR3 is TGCAGCGTTGAAGACGCGGGCAGGTCCGGGGAGCTGTTTTTT. It translates to CSVEDAGRSGELFF.

The DNA for the CDR3 is TGTGCCAGCAGTATCCCACAGGGGGCGGTTCAGCCCCAGCATTTT. This sequence encodes CASSIPQGAVQPQHF. The genes are TRBV28 and TRBJ1-5; 9 positions agree with TRBD1. Losses at the gene ends were 5 bases for V and 6 bases for J; bases not matched to a gene: 8. This CDR3 spans 15 amino acids. Looked up from germline, CDR1 is MDHEN and CDR2 is SYDVKM.

V usage is TRBV4-1 and J usage is TRBJ2-3; 11 bases line up with TRBD1. Germline-derived CDR1 and CDR2 are MGHRA and YSYEKL. V gave up 4 bases and J gave up 3 bases; unmatched junction bases: 6. The CDR3 loop spans 16 amino acids. In DNA, the CDR3 is TGCGCCAGCAGCCCGAGGACAGGGGGCTTAACAGATACGCAGTATTTT. Its protein product is CASSPRTGGLTDTQYF.

The J gene is TRBJ1-1, the V gene TRBV30; no firm D call. Looked up from germline, CDR1 is GTSNPN and CDR2 is SVGIG (reference sequence). CDR3 size: 14 residues. V was clipped by 0 bases and J by 1 base, with 9 bases between them. CDR3 in amino acids: CAWSVLFGNTEAFF. In DNA, the CDR3 is TGTGCCTGGAGTGTTTTGTTCGGGAACACTGAAGCTTTCTTT.

The chain recombines TRBV3-1 (or the pseudogene TRBV3-2) with TRBJ2-3; 7 bases are a match to TRBD2. Germline-derived CDR1 and CDR2 are LGHDT and YNNKEL (reference sequence). The CDR3 totals 15 residues. V dropped 0 bases and J dropped 4; count of bases not matched to a gene: 4. The CDR3 is CASSQDGLAADTQYF. The CDR3 DNA is TGTGCCAGCAGCCAAGATGGGCTAGCGGCAGATACGCAGTATTTT.

The rearrangement links TRBV2 to TRBJ2-7; D call uncertain. V was pared by 4 bases and J by 6 bases, with 13 bases between. CDR1 SNHLY and CDR2 FYNNEI come from the germline V gene. The CDR3 is 13 amino acids. CDR3 residues: CASSGIVLGEQYF. The DNA for the CDR3 is TGTGCCAGCAGTGGAATAGTATTAGGCGAGCAGTACTTC.

Only a few counts were recorded for this clone. V is TRBV30 and J is TRBJ1-2; D call uncertain. Germline values: CDR1 GTSNPN, CDR2 SVGIG (reference sequence). The CDR3 consists of 12 residues. CDR3 protein: CALTSRAGGYTF. Here the CDR3 DNA reads TGTGCACTCACTTCGCGGGCAGGTGGCTACACCTTC.

CDR3 amino acids: CASSPWDTQPQHF. DNA of the CDR3: TGTGCCAGCAGTCCCTGGGACACTCAGCCCCAGCATTTT. The J gene is TRBJ1-5, the V gene TRBV27; D perhaps matches TRBD1 (6 bases). CDR3 length equals 13 residues. V lost 5 bases and J 6 bases, leaving 11 bases between the germline ends. Germline CDR1 reads MNHEY; CDR2 reads SMNVEV (reference sequence).

The CDR3 here is CASPGPSKYTQYF. The CDR3 DNA reads as TGTGCCAGCCCCGGCCCAAGTAAGTATACGCAGTATTTT. The chain couples TRBV25-1 to TRBJ2-3, with D uncertain. The ends were cut back, 8 bases at V and 7 bases at J, with 16 bases in the middle. Germline CDR1 reads MGHDK; CDR2 reads SYGVNS. The CDR3 has 13 amino acids.

There are a few counts of this clone. V gene TRBV3-1 (or the pseudogene TRBV3-2) combines with J gene TRBJ2-5; 10 bases line up with TRBD2. V lost 4 bases and J lost 3; bases outside the gene matches: 14. CDR1 is LGHDT, CDR2 YNNKEL, per germline (reference sequence). This CDR3 is 18 amino acids long. The DNA for the CDR3 is TGTGCCAGCAGCCTGACAGGACTAGCGGACCCGTGGGAAGAGACCCAGTACTTC. It translates to CASSLTGLADPWEETQYF.

The V and J genes are TRBV19 and TRBJ1-5, with a tentative D call TRBD1 (5 bases). Germline values: CDR1 LNHDA, CDR2 SQIVND (reference sequence). V was pared by 3 bases and J by 4 bases, with 7 bases between. The CDR3 is made up of 13 amino acids. The DNA of the CDR3 is TGTGCCAGTAGTATTGGGGGGAATCAGCCCCAGCATTTT. Amino acids: CASSIGGNQPQHF. Full variable domain (remainder filled in from reference TRBV19 and TRBJ1-5): DGGITQSPKYLFRKEGQNVTLSCEQNLNHDAMYWYRQDPGQGLRLIYYSQIVNDFQKGDIAEGYSVSREKKESFPLTVTSAQKNPTAFYLCASSIGGNQPQHFGDGTRLSIL.

The gene calls are TRBV7-2 and TRBJ2-7; 7 positions agree with TRBD1. The junction had 4 bases not matched to a gene; V was cut back by 1 base and J by 1 base. Germline V gene lookup returns CDR1 SGHTA and CDR2 FQGNSA. CDR3 length: 15 residues. CDR3 bases: TGTGCCAGCAGCTTAGACCGGGACAGATCCTACGAGCAGTACTTC. Translation: CASSLDRDRSYEQYF. The full variable domain, rest sourced from reference TRBV7-2 and TRBJ2-7, is GAGVSQSPSNKVTEKGKDVELRCDPISGHTALYWYRQSLGQGLEFLIYFQGNSAPDKSGLPSDRFSAERTGGSVSTLTIQRTQQEDSAVYLCASSLDRDRSYEQYFGPGTRLTVT.

The rearrangement joins TRBV2 to TRBJ2-3; 7 positions match TRBD1. CDR3 size: 14 residues. The J segment lost 2 bases and the V segment lost 5 bases, leaving 4 bases of the junction unmatched. Germline V gene data show CDR1 as SNHLY and CDR2 as FYNNEI. CDR3 amino acids: CASSRTGNTDTQYF. The CDR3 DNA reads TGTGCCAGCAGTCGGACAGGAAACACAGATACGCAGTATTTT.

The chain joins TRBV28 to TRBJ1-5, with D possibly TRBD1 on 5 matching bases. This CDR3 is built from 17 residues. Per germline, CDR1 MDHEN and CDR2 SYDVKM. Trimming took 6 bases from V and 2 from J, leaving 20 bases between them. The CDR3, as DNA: TGTGCCAGCAGCCCGATGCAGGGCCGGGTTGGCAATCAGCCCCAGCATTTT. Translated, it gives CASSPMQGRVGNQPQHF.

The chain recombines TRBV7-2 with TRBJ2-5; 8 bases are shared with TRBD1. This CDR3 comprises 15 residues. J gave up 3 bases and V 5 bases, and 8 bases lay outside the gene matches. Per the germline V gene, CDR1 is SGHTA and CDR2 is FQGNSA. This CDR3 is CASSRGTGRKETQYF. Written as DNA, the CDR3 is TGTGCCAGCAGCCGCGGGACAGGCAGAAAAGAGACCCAGTACTTC.

This chain joins TRBV7-3 and TRBJ2-5, with TRBD2 matching over 9 bases. The CDR3 spans 15 residues. V shed 2 bases and J 10 bases; nucleotides not matched to a gene: 11. CDR1 and CDR2 from the germline V gene are SGHTA and FQGTGA. The CDR3 bases are TGTGCCAGCAGCTTACAACTAGCGGGCCCCGGGGACCAGTACTTC. This gives the protein CASSLQLAGPGDQYF.

CDR3 nucleotides: TGTGCCAGCAGCTCCGACAGTGATGGGCAGTACTTC. Amino acids: CASSSDSDGQYF. This chain links TRBV7-2 with TRBJ2-7; the D gene is possibly TRBD1 (5 bases). The CDR3 is 12 amino acids. Germline-derived CDR1 and CDR2 are SGHTA and FQGNSA. With 4 bases removed from V and 9 bases from J, the gap between germline ends came to 13 bases.

The chain is built from TRBV5-4 and TRBJ1-2, with TRBD1 matching 7 bases. The CDR3 consists of 15 residues. CDR1 and CDR2 from the germline V gene are SGHNT and YYREEE (reference sequence). Trimming removed 4 bases from V and 6 bases from J; junction bases left unmatched: 12. DNA of the CDR3: TGTGCCAGCAGCCCCCAGACAGGGCGCGAGAATGGCTACACCTTC. Its translation is CASSPQTGRENGYTF.

In its sample, this clone was seen a few times. The genes are TRBV5-4 and TRBJ1-1, with 9 bases identical to TRBD1. J gave up 0 bases and V 1 base, and 7 bases lay outside the gene matches. Germline CDR1 SGHNT, CDR2 YYREEE (reference sequence). CDR3 size: 17 residues. The CDR3 loop is CASSLPPGQGMNTEAFF. The CDR3 nucleotides read TGTGCCAGCAGCTTGCCCCCGGGACAGGGTATGAACACTGAAGCTTTCTTT. Using reference TRBV5-4 and TRBJ1-1 for the parts outside the CDR3, the full variable domain is ETGVTQSPTHLIKTRGQQVTLRCSSQSGHNTVSWYQQALGQGPQFIFQYYREEENGRGNFPPRFSGLQFPNYSSELNVNALELDDSALYLCASSLPPGQGMNTEAFFGQGTRLTVV.

CDR3 sequence reads: CASSYDNNEQFF. CDR3 nucleotide sequence: TGCGCCAGCAGCTACGACAACAATGAGCAGTTCTTC. V gene TRBV5-1 combines with J gene TRBJ2-1; D remains unclear. The CDR3 extends over 12 amino acids. V was pared by 3 bases and J by 5 bases, with 6 bases between. The germline CDR1 and CDR2 sequences are SGHRS and YFSETQ.

The gene calls are TRBV29-1 and TRBJ1-2; tentative D call: TRBD1 (6 bases). The CDR3 is 14 amino acids. V shed 4 bases and J shed 8 bases, with 20 bases lying between them. Germline V gene lookup returns CDR1 SQVTM and CDR2 ANQGSEA. CDR3 sequence: CSVGGGGLEGGYTF. The CDR3 DNA reads as TGCAGCGTTGGGGGAGGGGGTCTAGAGGGAGGCTACACCTTC.

The chain combines TRBV30 with TRBJ1-5; D unclear. The CDR3 runs 15 residues. Trimming cost V 0 bases and J 4 bases, with 13 bases left between them. In germline, CDR1 is GTSNPN, CDR2 SVGIG (reference sequence). The chain's CDR3 is CAWSVTRARNQPQHF. As DNA, the CDR3 is TGTGCCTGGAGTGTGACTAGGGCTAGGAATCAGCCCCAGCATTTT.

This chain connects TRBV7-2 to TRBJ2-1; TRBD2 agrees at 10 bases. V lost 0 bases, J lost 10 bases, and 21 bases stayed unmatched. CDR1 is SGHTA, CDR2 FQGNSA, per germline. The CDR3 consists of 20 residues. CDR3 nucleotide sequence: TGTGCCAGCAGCTTAGCCCTCTCGAGCCGGCTAGCGGGAGTAAGGGGAGAGCAGTTCTTC. It encodes CASSLALSSRLAGVRGEQFF.

The V and J genes are TRBV28 and TRBJ2-7; 8 bases agree with TRBD2. The CDR3 totals 13 residues. V was clipped by 2 bases and J by 4 bases; unmatched bases: 1. The germline CDR1 and CDR2 sequences are MDHEN and SYDVKM. The CDR3 DNA reads as TGTGCCAGCAGTTTACCGGGGGGGTACGAGCAGTACTTC. Translating gives CASSLPGGYEQYF.

The V gene is TRBV7-9, the J gene TRBJ2-7; D remains unclear. V gave up 1 base and J gave up 5 bases, with 12 bases separating them. Germline V gives CDR1 SEHNR, CDR2 FQNEAQ (reference sequence). CDR3 length: 14 residues. The CDR3 coding sequence is TGTGCCAGCAGCTTAGATGCGGTTCCCGACGAGCAGTACTTC. Encoded protein: CASSLDAVPDEQYF.

The CDR3 DNA reads TGTGCCAGCAGTTTGCCCCCAGGGGGTTCACCCCTCCACTTT. Amino acids: CASSLPPGGSPLHF. The gene calls are TRBV6-2 or TRBV6-3 and TRBJ1-6; 7 bases agree with TRBD1. J was trimmed by 9 bases and V by 4 bases; bases with no gene match: 6. The CDR3 loop spans 14 amino acids. The germline gives CDR1 MNHEY, CDR2 SVGEGT.

The chain carries TRBV28 and TRBJ2-2; 9 bases line up with TRBD2. V lost 3 bases, J lost 4 bases, and 9 bases stayed unmatched. Germline values: CDR1 MDHEN, CDR2 SYDVKM. The CDR3 loop spans 17 amino acids. CDR3 amino acids: CASSFGGLAGTTGELFF. The CDR3 DNA follows: TGTGCCAGCAGTTTCGGGGGGCTAGCGGGAACCACCGGGGAGCTGTTTTTT.